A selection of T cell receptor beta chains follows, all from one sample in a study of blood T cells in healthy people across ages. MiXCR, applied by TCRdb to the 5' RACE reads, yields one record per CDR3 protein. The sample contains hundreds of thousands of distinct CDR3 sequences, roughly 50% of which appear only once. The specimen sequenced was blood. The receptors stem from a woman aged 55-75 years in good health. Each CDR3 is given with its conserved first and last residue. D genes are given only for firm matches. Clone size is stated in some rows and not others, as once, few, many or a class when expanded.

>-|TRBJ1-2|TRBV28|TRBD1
CASSSGQGLDYGYTF
TGTGCCAGCAGTTCTGGACAGGGTTTGGACTATGGCTACACCTTC
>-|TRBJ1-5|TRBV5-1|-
CASSSEGEQPQHF
TGCGCCAGCAGCTCGGAAGGGGAGCAGCCCCAGCATTTT
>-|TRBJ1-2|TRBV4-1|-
CASSQANRWGGYTF
TGCGCCAGCAGCCAAGCAAACCGGTGGGGCGGCTACACCTTC
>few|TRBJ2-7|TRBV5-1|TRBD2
CASRPQAGDSYEQYF
TGCGCCAGCCGCCCCCAGGCGGGAGATTCCTACGAGCAGTACTTC
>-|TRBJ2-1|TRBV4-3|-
CASSQDFGSSFDEQFF
TGCGCCAGCAGCCAAGATTTCGGGAGCTCGTTTGATGAGCAGTTCTTC
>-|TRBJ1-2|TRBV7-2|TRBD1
CASSWTGTNHGYTF
TGTGCCAGCAGCTGGACAGGGACTAACCATGGCTACACCTTC
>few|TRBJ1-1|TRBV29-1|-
CSVAFPNTEAFF
TGCAGCGTTGCTTTCCCGAACACTGAAGCTTTCTTT
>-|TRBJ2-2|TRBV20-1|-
CSARVGRGTGELFF
TGCAGTGCTAGAGTGGGCCGGGGGACCGGGGAGCTGTTTTTT
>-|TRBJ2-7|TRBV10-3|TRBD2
CPISTGLAGENEQYF
TGTCCCATCAGTACCGGACTAGCGGGAGAAAATGAGCAGTACTTC
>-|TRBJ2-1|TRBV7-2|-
CASSLPGPTNNEQFF
TGTGCCAGCAGCTTACCCGGCCCCACGAACAATGAGCAGTTCTTC
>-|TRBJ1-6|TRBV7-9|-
CASGQSSYNSPLHF
TGTGCCAGCGGACAGAGCTCCTATAATTCACCCCTCCACTTT
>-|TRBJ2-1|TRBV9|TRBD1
CASSTRSRGSSYNEQFF
TGTGCCAGCAGCACGCGATCCAGGGGGAGTTCCTACAATGAGCAGTTCTTC
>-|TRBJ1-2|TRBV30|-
CAWTPGDYGYTF
TGTGCCTGGACTCCGGGTGACTATGGCTACACCTTC
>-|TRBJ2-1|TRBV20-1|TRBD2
CSARDPGTSGNYDEQFF
TGCAGTGCTAGAGATCCCGGGACTAGCGGGAATTACGATGAGCAGTTCTTC
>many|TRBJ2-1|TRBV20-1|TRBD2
CSARSFSAGGYNEQFF
TGCAGTGCTAGATCGTTTTCGGCGGGAGGTTACAATGAGCAGTTCTTC
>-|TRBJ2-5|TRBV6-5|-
CANSYSRQGPKETQYF
TGTGCCAACAGTTACTCACGACAAGGACCGAAGGAGACCCAGTACTTC
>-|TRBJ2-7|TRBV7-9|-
CASSLIGAPSYEQYF
TGTGCCAGCAGCTTAATAGGCGCGCCCTCCTACGAGCAGTACTTC
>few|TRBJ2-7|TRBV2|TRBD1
CASRPTGTGANEQYF
TGTGCCAGCAGACCAACCGGGACAGGGGCCAACGAGCAGTACTTC
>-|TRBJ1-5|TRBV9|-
CASSVGSGQPQHF
TGTGCCAGCAGCGTAGGTAGCGGCCAGCCCCAGCATTTT
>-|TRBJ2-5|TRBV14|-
CASSLPDSPWTQYF
TGTGCCAGCAGCTTACCGGACAGCCCCTGGACCCAGTACTTC
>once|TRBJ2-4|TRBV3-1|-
CASSQVRLGEQYF
TGTGCCAGCAGCCAAGTCCGTTTGGGGGAGCAGTACTTC
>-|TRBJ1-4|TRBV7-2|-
CASSLGTGFNEKLFF
TGTGCCAGCAGCTTAGGAACGGGATTTAATGAAAAACTGTTTTTT
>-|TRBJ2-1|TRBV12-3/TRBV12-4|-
CASPSWGESYEQFF
TGTGCCAGCCCGTCGTGGGGGGAATCCTACGAGCAGTTCTTC
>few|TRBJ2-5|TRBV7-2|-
CASSLAPTGGQYF
TGTGCCAGCAGCTTGGCCCCGACAGGAGGGCAGTACTTC
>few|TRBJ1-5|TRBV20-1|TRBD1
CSARDRGSNQPQHF
TGCAGTGCTAGGGACAGGGGCAGCAATCAGCCCCAGCATTTT
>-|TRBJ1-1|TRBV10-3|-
CAISRTEENTEAFF
TGTGCCATCAGCCGGACAGAGGAGAACACTGAAGCTTTCTTT
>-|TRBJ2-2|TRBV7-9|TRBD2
CASVSGTSGTGELFF
TGTGCCAGCGTGAGCGGGACCTCGGGTACCGGGGAGCTGTTTTTT
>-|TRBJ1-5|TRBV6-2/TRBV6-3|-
CASSSQAYNQPQHF
TGTGCCAGCAGTTCTCAGGCTTACAATCAGCCCCAGCATTTT
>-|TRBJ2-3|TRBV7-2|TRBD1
CVSSLDRAPDTQYF
TGTGTCAGCAGCTTAGACAGGGCCCCAGATACGCAGTATTTT
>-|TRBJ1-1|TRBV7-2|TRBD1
CASSRRQGAEAFF
TGTGCCAGCAGCCGCCGACAGGGTGCTGAAGCTTTCTTT
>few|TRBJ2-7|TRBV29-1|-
CSIRQEQQYF
TGCAGCATACGACAGGAGCAGCAGTACTTC
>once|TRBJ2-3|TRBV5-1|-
CASRTQGYTDTQYF
TGCGCCAGCAGGACCCAGGGCTACACAGATACGCAGTATTTT
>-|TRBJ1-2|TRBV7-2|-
CASSYVQINYGYTF
TGTGCCAGCAGCTACGTCCAGATTAACTATGGCTACACCTTC
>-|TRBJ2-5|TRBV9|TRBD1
CASSADRVGTQYF
TGTGCCAGCAGCGCCGACAGGGTGGGGACCCAGTACTTC
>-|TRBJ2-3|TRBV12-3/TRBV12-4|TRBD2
CASTSGRAQDTDTQYF
TGTGCCAGCACCAGCGGGAGGGCCCAAGACACAGATACGCAGTATTTT
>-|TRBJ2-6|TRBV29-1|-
CSVRGSSGANVLTF
TGCAGCGTCCGTGGGAGCTCTGGGGCCAACGTCCTGACTTTC
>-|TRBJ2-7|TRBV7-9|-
CASSPGPYYEQYF
TGTGCCAGCAGCCCGGGACCGTACTACGAGCAGTACTTC
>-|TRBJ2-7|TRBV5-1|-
CASSTTGSAYEQYF
TGCGCCAGCAGCACCACGGGATCGGCCTACGAGCAGTACTTC
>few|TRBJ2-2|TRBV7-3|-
CATRSGAGELFF
TGTGCCACCCGTAGTGGGGCCGGGGAGCTGTTTTTT
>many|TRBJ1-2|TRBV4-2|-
CASSRQGTGANYGYTF
TGTGCCAGCAGCCGACAAGGCACAGGAGCTAACTATGGCTACACCTTC
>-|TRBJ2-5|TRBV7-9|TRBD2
CASSLSRGSGVKTQYF
TGTGCCAGCAGCTTATCTCGCGGGAGCGGTGTAAAGACCCAGTACTTC
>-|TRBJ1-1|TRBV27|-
CASSWDKSTEAFF
TGTGCCAGCAGCTGGGACAAGAGCACTGAAGCTTTCTTT
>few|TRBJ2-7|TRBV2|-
CASSEKVDSYEQYF
TGTGCCAGCAGTGAAAAGGTGGACTCCTACGAGCAGTACTTC
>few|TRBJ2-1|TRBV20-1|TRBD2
CSAGGGSSGEQFF
TGCAGTGCTGGGGGGGGATCATCGGGTGAGCAGTTCTTC
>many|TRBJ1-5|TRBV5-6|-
CASSWGGGNQPQHF
TGTGCCAGCAGCTGGGGCGGGGGCAATCAGCCCCAGCATTTT
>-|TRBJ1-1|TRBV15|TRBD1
CATGKDRGLGTEAFF
TGTGCCACCGGGAAAGACAGGGGGCTCGGCACTGAAGCTTTCTTT